Below are 10 T cell receptor beta chains sequenced from a single sample in a study of T cells in Graves' hyperthyroidism and ophthalmopathy (dated by TCRdb to about 2019). Libraries were constructed by multiplex PCR. Sequencing took place on an Illumina HiSeq 2000. The TCR beta CDR3 regions were amplified from the RNA transcripts. The TCR CDR3 was subjected to a first round of RT-PCR using the HTBI primer set and the Qiagen OneStep RT-PCR kit. The public reads were reprocessed in TCRdb via fastp at Q25 and MiXCR, keeping in-frame beta chains. Each entry merges the rows of one CDR3 protein and shows their most common DNA and genes. In this sample the table shows some 180,000 distinct CDR3 sequences, around 16% of which occur a single time. The ten most abundant clones make up around 48% of the sample. Source material: blood. Receptor source: a woman between 45 and 60 years old with Graves' hyperthyroidism.

This clonotype was recorded at least ten times. V and J are TRBV5-1 and TRBJ2-1; D is uncertain. The germline CDR1 and CDR2 sequences are SGHRS and YFSETQ. The length of the CDR3 is 12 residues. The V and J ends lost 0 bases and 8 bases respectively, with 6 bases between them. The CDR3 DNA follows: TGCGCCAGCAGCTTGGATCTCGATGAGCAGTTCTTC. This translates into CASSLDLDEQFF.

This clonotype was recorded at least ten times. V usage is TRBV11-2 and J usage is TRBJ2-5, with TRBD1 matching over 9 bases. Germline CDR1 is SGHAT and CDR2 is FQNNGV. This CDR3 has 13 residues. With 5 bases clipped from V and 9 bases from J, the junction kept 7 bases outside the gene matches. The CDR3 region is CASSRTGEEAQYF. In DNA, the CDR3 is TGTGCCAGCAGCAGGACAGGGGAGGAGGCCCAGTACTTC.

This chain connects TRBV20-1 to TRBJ2-3; TRBD1 matches at 7 bases. CDR3 size: 15 residues. Per the germline V gene, CDR1 is DFQATT and CDR2 is SNEGSKA (reference sequence). Trimming took 5 bases from V and 6 from J; bases not matched to a gene: 14. This chain's CDR3 is CSAGAGQGVWDTQYF. In DNA form, the CDR3 reads TGCAGTGCTGGAGCCGGCCAGGGGGTTTGGGATACGCAGTATTTT.

This clonotype came up many times. The V gene is TRBV2, the J gene TRBJ1-6; D is ambiguous. The CDR3 spans 14 residues. Germline lookup yields CDR1 SNHLY and CDR2 FYNNEI. Trimming removed 3 bases at V and 7 bases at J, with 10 bases between. CDR3 residues: CASSDGGVNSPLHF. The CDR3, as DNA: TGTGCCAGCAGTGACGGTGGAGTAAATTCACCCCTCCACTTT.

In this sample, this clonotype turned up many times. The chain couples TRBV20-1 to TRBJ1-5, with D possibly TRBD1 on 6 matching bases. CDR1 is DFQATT, CDR2 SNEGSKA, per germline (reference sequence). The CDR3 has 13 amino acids. The V end lost 3 bases, the J end lost 3 bases, and 9 bases lay between the germline ends. The CDR3 reads CSARDSFNQPQHF. CDR3 sequence (DNA): TGCAGTGCTAGGGACAGCTTCAATCAGCCCCAGCATTTT.

This clonotype has at least ten counts. V usage is TRBV11-3 and J usage is TRBJ2-7; TRBD1 or TRBD2 may be the D gene (6 bases each). Germline CDR1 is SGHNT and CDR2 is YENEEA. Between the trimmed V and J ends, which lost 1 base and 5 bases, there was a span of 21 bases. The length of the CDR3 is 17 residues. This CDR3 reads CASSLARIMTGAHEQYF. The DNA for the CDR3 is TGTGCCAGCAGCTTAGCTCGCATTATGACGGGGGCCCACGAGCAGTACTTC.

V usage is TRBV2 and J usage is TRBJ2-2, with 7 bases aligning to TRBD1. Germline V gene sequence: CDR1 SNHLY, CDR2 FYNNEI. CDR3 length: 12 amino acids. Trimming at V came to 8 bases and at J to 6 bases, leaving 3 bases not matched to a gene. CDR3 coding DNA: TGTGCCAGCTTTCAGGGGGCCGGGGAGCTGTTTTTT. It encodes CASFQGAGELFF.

Note on this clonotype: The CDR3 ends on some other residue instead of the conserved phenylalanine or tryptophan, so this is likely a read error. The rearrangement uses TRBV12-3 or TRBV12-4 and TRBJ2-2; 9 bases map to TRBD2. V shed 3 bases and J 0 bases; nucleotides not matched to a gene: 5. This CDR3 has 17 amino acids. CDR3: CASSFRTSAANTGELFS. Here the CDR3 DNA reads TGTGCCAGCAGTTTCAGGACTAGCGCTGCGAACACCGGGGAGCTGTTTTCT.

The chain is built from TRBV11-3 and TRBJ2-3; no clear D. CDR1 is SGHNT and CDR2 is YENEEA in the germline V gene. The CDR3 spans 13 residues. Deletions cut 4 bases from V and 6 bases from J, with 11 bases between. CDR3 coding DNA: TGTGCCAGCAGCTATAGCCCTCGGGATACGCAGTATTTT. Residues: CASSYSPRDTQYF.

V gene TRBV6-5 combines with J gene TRBJ2-1, with D maybe TRBD2 (5 bases). The CDR3 is 13 amino acids. The germline gives CDR1 MNHEY, CDR2 SVGAGI. The V end was cut by 4 bases, the J end by 7 bases, with 11 bases between. CDR3 residues: CASSSRGRNEQFF. The DNA for the CDR3 is TGTGCCAGCAGTTCCCGAGGGAGAAATGAGCAGTTCTTC.